Presented here are 28 T cell receptor beta chains from one specimen sequenced in a study of blood T cell repertoires in COVID-19. The assay was immunoSEQ multiplex PCR, and TCRdb's table has in-frame clones only and misses some. The sample gives hundreds of thousands of clones, more than 70% of which show up once; around 2% is in the top ten. The sample taken for sequencing was PBMCs or T cells enriched from blood (not recorded which). These receptors all stem from a woman in her fifties or sixties in a cohort exposed to, infected with or recovered from COVID-19 (not recorded which).

This chain uses TRBV6-5 with TRBJ1-2, with D possibly being TRBD1 (5 bases). CDR1 MNHEY and CDR2 SVGAGI come from the germline V gene. The V and J ends lost 6 bases and 2 bases respectively, with 10 bases between them. The CDR3 spans 13 residues. The CDR3 spells CASRPDSNYGYTF. The CDR3 region has the DNA TGTGCCAGCAGACCCGACAGCAACTATGGCTACACCTTC.

This chain links TRBV5-4 with TRBJ1-3, with 10 positions matching TRBD1. CDR1 and CDR2 (germline): SGHNT, YYREEE (reference sequence). This CDR3 comprises 15 residues. The trim removed 5 bases at V and 3 bases at J, leaving 5 bases unmatched. DNA for the CDR3: TGTGCCAGCAGACCCGACAGGGGGCTTGGAAACACCATATATTTT. Translated, it gives CASRPDRGLGNTIYF.

This chain uses TRBV4-1 with TRBJ2-1, with D possibly matching TRBD2 (6 bases). The ends were cut back, 5 bases at V and 2 bases at J, with 16 bases in the middle. The CDR3 has 16 residues. Germline V gene sequence: CDR1 MGHRA, CDR2 YSYEKL. The CDR3 DNA reads as TGCGCCAGCAGCAAGGGACTCCCCGAACCCTACAATGAGCAGTTCTTC. Encoded protein: CASSKGLPEPYNEQFF.

This sequence joins TRBV5-1 and TRBJ1-2, with TRBD1 identical over 7 bases. After removal of 0 bases from V and 6 bases from J, the junction contained 5 bases not matched to a gene. Germline V gene sequence: CDR1 SGHRS, CDR2 YFSETQ. The CDR3 loop spans 14 amino acids. This CDR3 is CASSLAGQFNGYTF. The CDR3 DNA reads as TGCGCCAGCAGCTTGGCGGGACAGTTCAATGGCTACACCTTC.

This clone was picked up one time. The chain uses TRBV29-1 and TRBJ2-7; a weak D match, TRBD2 (5 bases). The CDR3 length is 12 residues. V was clipped by 4 bases and J by 7 bases, with 14 bases between them. Per germline, CDR1 SQVTM and CDR2 ANQGSEA. The CDR3 region is CSVGLTNREQYF. The DNA of the CDR3 is TGCAGCGTTGGGTTGACTAACCGGGAGCAGTACTTC.

J is TRBJ1-2 and V is TRBV7-8; 7 bases fit TRBD1. The junction had 17 bases not matched to a gene; V was cut back by 5 bases and J by 2 bases. There are 18 residues in the CDR3. The germline gives CDR1 SGHVS, CDR2 FQNEAQ. The CDR3 loop reads CASSRQPGRQGSNYGYTF. The CDR3 bases are TGTGCCAGCAGCCGACAACCGGGAAGACAGGGCTCGAACTATGGCTACACCTTC.

This sequence joins TRBV30 and TRBJ1-5; D not resolved. Germline CDR1 and CDR2: GTSNPN and SVGIG (reference sequence). The CDR3 totals 13 residues. Trimming left V 2 bases short and J 2 bases short, with 7 bases between. The CDR3 loop reads CAWSSSGNQPQHF. The DNA for the CDR3 is TGTGCCTGGAGTTCGTCGGGCAATCAGCCCCAGCATTTT.

This chain uses TRBV19 with TRBJ2-3, with 11 bases aligning to TRBD2. CDR1 and CDR2 (germline): LNHDA, SQIVND (reference sequence). This CDR3 has 16 residues. V trimming: 6 bases; J trimming: 0 bases; junction bases outside the gene matches: 5. CDR3 sequence (DNA): TGTGCCAGTAGCCATAGGACTAGCGGGAGCACAGATACGCAGTATTTT. It yields the protein CASSHRTSGSTDTQYF.

The rearrangement joins TRBV28 to TRBJ1-2; a weak D match, TRBD1 (6 bases). CDR1 and CDR2 (germline): MDHEN, SYDVKM. The CDR3 sequence is 18 residues long. Between the trimmed V and J ends, which lost 3 bases and 1 base, there was a span of 21 bases. CDR3 in amino acids: CASSLAGSLGAFNYGYTF. Here the CDR3 DNA reads TGTGCCAGCAGTTTGGCGGGTTCTTTGGGGGCTTTTAACTATGGCTACACCTTC.

This clone was detected once. The chain employs TRBV30 and TRBJ1-2; tentatively, D is TRBD1 (6 bases). Per germline, CDR1 GTSNPN and CDR2 SVGIG (reference sequence). The length of the CDR3 is 12 residues. Trimming took 3 bases from V and 4 from J, leaving 9 bases between them. The CDR3 coding sequence is TGTGCCTGGAGCCAGGGGATCTATGGCTACACCTTC. This translates into CAWSQGIYGYTF.

The rearrangement uses TRBV3-1 (or the pseudogene TRBV3-2) and TRBJ2-1, with a tentative D call TRBD2 (6 bases). V lost 4 bases to trimming and J lost 12 bases, with 10 bases between them. Germline V gene data show CDR1 as LGHDT and CDR2 as YNNKEL (reference sequence). This CDR3 spans 11 amino acids. The CDR3, as DNA: TGTGCCAGCAGCCGAGGGGACTTGCAGTTCTTC. The encoded protein is CASSRGDLQFF.

The chain joins TRBV7-9 to TRBJ2-1; D may be TRBD2 (5 bases). This CDR3 contains 15 residues. The V gene lost 5 bases and the J gene lost 7 bases, with 18 bases spanning the gap. The germline CDR1 and CDR2 sequences are SEHNR and FQNEAQ (reference sequence). CDR3 sequence: CASSDLRGYQNEQFF. CDR3 nucleotide sequence: TGTGCCAGCAGCGACCTACGCGGGTATCAAAATGAGCAGTTCTTC.

CDR3 sequence reads: CASSLTGRGTSTDTQYF. The CDR3 DNA sequence: TGTGCCAGCAGCTTAACGGGTCGCGGGACTAGCACAGATACGCAGTATTTT. The chain employs TRBV7-3 and TRBJ2-3; maybe TRBD2 (6 bases). CDR3 length equals 17 residues. V was shortened by 0 bases and J by 0 bases, with 13 bases between the two germline ends. Germline V gives CDR1 SGHTA, CDR2 FQGTGA.

The J gene is TRBJ2-3, the V gene TRBV11-2; weak D call: TRBD2 (6 bases). Germline V gives CDR1 SGHAT, CDR2 FQNNGV. V lost 7 bases and J 4 bases, leaving 18 bases between the germline ends. The CDR3 runs to 15 residues. The CDR3 spells CASIIGGPSADTQYF. In nucleotides, the CDR3 is TGTGCCAGCATCATAGGAGGGCCATCTGCAGATACGCAGTATTTT. Full variable domain (remainder filled in from reference TRBV11-2 and TRBJ2-3): EAGVAQSPRYKIIEKRQSVAFWCNPISGHATLYWYQQILGQGPKLLIQFQNNGVVDDSQLPKDRFSAERLKGVDSTLKIQPAKLEDSAVYLCASIIGGPSADTQYFGPGTRLTVL.

The chain has TRBV9 and TRBJ2-1; 9 bases map to TRBD2. The CDR3 is made up of 14 amino acids. Germline V gene data show CDR1 as SGDLS and CDR2 as YYNGEE. Unmatched junction bases numbered 6, after V lost 1 base and J lost 10 bases. The CDR3 DNA reads TGTGCCAGCAGCGTACTGGGGACTAGCTGGGAGCAGTTCTTC. Its translation: CASSVLGTSWEQFF.

The chain combines TRBV27 with TRBJ2-1; a weak D match, TRBD2 (6 bases). V was shortened by 5 bases and J by 4 bases, with 18 bases between the two germline ends. The CDR3 is made up of 16 amino acids. The germline V gene has CDR1 MNHEY and CDR2 SMNVEV (reference sequence). CDR3 DNA sequence: TGTGCCAGCAGTCCCGGAGGGCCCACATATTACAATGAGCAGTTCTTC. Translating it yields CASSPGGPTYYNEQFF.

V usage is TRBV6-1 and J usage is TRBJ2-7; the D gene is possibly TRBD2 (6 bases). The V gene lost 3 bases and the J gene lost 5 bases, with 14 bases spanning the gap. CDR3 length: 14 residues. Germline CDR1 is MNHNS and CDR2 is SASEGT. CDR3 DNA: TGTGCCAGCAGTGATTGGGACTCTGTTAACGAGCAGTACTTC. Encoded protein: CASSDWDSVNEQYF.

This clone was detected only once. For the CDR3, the DNA is TGTGCCAGCAGCCCGGGACAGGGCTCTTTCTTT. Amino acid sequence: CASSPGQGSFF. The chain combines TRBV28 with TRBJ1-1; 9 bases are shared with TRBD1. There are 11 residues in the CDR3. CDR1 and CDR2 from the germline V gene are MDHEN and SYDVKM. V lost 6 bases, J lost 12 bases, and 5 bases stayed unmatched.

With respect to this clone: The sample contains more than one DNA sequence encoding this CDR3. The rearrangement joins TRBV14 to TRBJ2-2, with TRBD1 matching 7 bases. The germline CDR1 and CDR2 sequences are SGHDN and FVKESK. Unmatched junction bases numbered 6, after V lost 6 bases and J lost 2 bases. The CDR3 totals 15 residues. The CDR3 is CASSRQGLNTGELFF. The CDR3 DNA reads TGTGCCAGCAGTCGACAGGGATTAAACACCGGGGAGCTGTTTTTT.

The chain combines TRBV2 with TRBJ1-1, with a tentative D call TRBD1 (5 bases). CDR1 SNHLY and CDR2 FYNNEI come from the germline V gene. The length of the CDR3 is 14 residues. V was shortened by 4 bases and J by 1 base, with 10 bases between the two germline ends. The CDR3 loop reads CASSAGNANTEAFF. The CDR3 DNA reads TGTGCCAGCAGTGCAGGGAACGCGAACACTGAAGCTTTCTTT.

The chain employs TRBV5-1 and TRBJ2-3; the D is unclear. This CDR3 has 13 residues. Trimming took 0 bases from V and 6 from J, leaving 8 bases between them. The germline gives CDR1 SGHRS, CDR2 YFSETQ. CDR3 bases: TGCGCCAGCAGCTTGGAATTTCTGGATACGCAGTATTTT. Translation gives CASSLEFLDTQYF.

This sequence joins TRBV9 and TRBJ1-2; 7 bases are shared with TRBD1. The CDR3 totals 16 residues. The junction had 9 bases not matched to a gene; V was cut back by 0 bases and J by 4 bases. Germline CDR1 and CDR2: SGDLS and YYNGEE. DNA of the CDR3: TGTGCCAGCAGCGTAGTCCCTCCTGACAGGGTCTATGGCTACACCTTC. It is translated as CASSVVPPDRVYGYTF.

The chain is built from TRBV30 and TRBJ1-2, with 7 bases lining up with TRBD1. CDR3 length equals 18 residues. J gave up 7 bases and V 3 bases, and 23 bases lay outside the gene matches. Per germline, CDR1 GTSNPN and CDR2 SVGIG (reference sequence). The DNA for the CDR3 is TGTGCCTGGAGAGGCCGCGGGACAGCTTTCTTGGGGGACGGTGGCTACACCTTC. Translation gives CAWRGRGTAFLGDGGYTF.

The chain is built from TRBV7-3 and TRBJ2-1; 10 nucleotides align to TRBD2. The length of the CDR3 is 16 residues. The V gene's germline CDR1 is SGHTA and CDR2 FQGTGA. The ends lost 5 bases at V and 4 bases at J; junction bases unmatched: 8. CDR3: CASSTPATSGYNEQFF. The CDR3 nucleotides are TGTGCCAGCAGCACCCCCGCGACTAGCGGGTACAATGAGCAGTTCTTC.

V usage is TRBV6-5 and J usage is TRBJ2-2; no reliable D call. The CDR3 extends over 15 amino acids. The V gene's germline CDR1 is MNHEY and CDR2 SVGAGI. V was cut by 6 bases and J by 1 base, with 12 bases left in between. The chain's CDR3 is CASSLTYQNTGELFF. CDR3 DNA: TGTGCCAGCAGCCTTACATACCAGAACACCGGGGAGCTGTTTTTT.

This chain joins TRBV4-2 and TRBJ2-7; 16 positions agree with TRBD2. Germline-derived CDR1 and CDR2 are LGHNA and YNFKEQ. J was trimmed by 5 bases and V by 1 base; bases with no gene match: 8. The CDR3 covers 18 residues. CDR3 in amino acids: CASSQGGLGLAGGHEQYF. CDR3 nucleotides: TGTGCCAGCAGCCAAGGTGGGCTGGGACTAGCGGGAGGGCACGAGCAGTACTTC.

The chain employs TRBV6-6 and TRBJ1-1, with D tentatively TRBD1 (5 bases). The CDR3 covers 15 residues. Trimming pared 8 bases from V and 1 base from J, leaving 17 bases between. Germline loops: CDR1 MNHNY, CDR2 SVGAGI (reference sequence). The CDR3 loop is CASGSGRGANTEAFF. In nucleotides, the CDR3 is TGTGCCAGCGGCTCGGGGAGGGGAGCGAACACTGAAGCTTTCTTT.

The V gene is TRBV6-5, the J gene TRBJ1-5; the match to TRBD1 covers 7 bases. V shed 4 bases, J shed 9 bases, and the junction held 9 bases outside the gene matches. The CDR3 loop spans 14 amino acids. CDR1 and CDR2 (germline): MNHEY, SVGAGI. CDR3 in amino acids: CASSSSGGRWPQHF. CDR3 nucleotides: TGTGCCAGCAGTTCATCAGGGGGGCGGTGGCCCCAGCATTTT.